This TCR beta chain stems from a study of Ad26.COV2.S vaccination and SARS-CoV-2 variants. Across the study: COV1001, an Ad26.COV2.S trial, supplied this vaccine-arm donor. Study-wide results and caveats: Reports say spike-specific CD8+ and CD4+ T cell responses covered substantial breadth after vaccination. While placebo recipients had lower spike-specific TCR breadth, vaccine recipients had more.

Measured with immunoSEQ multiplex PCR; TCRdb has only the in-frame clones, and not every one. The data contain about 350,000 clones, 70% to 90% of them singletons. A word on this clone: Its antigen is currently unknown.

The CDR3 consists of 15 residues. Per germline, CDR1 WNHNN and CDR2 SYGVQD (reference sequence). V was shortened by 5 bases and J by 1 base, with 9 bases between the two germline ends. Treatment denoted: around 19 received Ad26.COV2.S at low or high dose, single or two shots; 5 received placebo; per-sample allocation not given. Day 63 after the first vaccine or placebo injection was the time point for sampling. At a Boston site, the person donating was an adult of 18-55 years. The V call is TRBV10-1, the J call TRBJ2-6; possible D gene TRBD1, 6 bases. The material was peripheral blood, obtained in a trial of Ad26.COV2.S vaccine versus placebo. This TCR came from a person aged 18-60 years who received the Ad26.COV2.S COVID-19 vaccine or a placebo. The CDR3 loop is CASSPGQSGANVLTF. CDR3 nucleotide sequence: TGCGCCAGCAGTCCCGGACAGTCTGGGGCCAACGTCCTGACTTTC.